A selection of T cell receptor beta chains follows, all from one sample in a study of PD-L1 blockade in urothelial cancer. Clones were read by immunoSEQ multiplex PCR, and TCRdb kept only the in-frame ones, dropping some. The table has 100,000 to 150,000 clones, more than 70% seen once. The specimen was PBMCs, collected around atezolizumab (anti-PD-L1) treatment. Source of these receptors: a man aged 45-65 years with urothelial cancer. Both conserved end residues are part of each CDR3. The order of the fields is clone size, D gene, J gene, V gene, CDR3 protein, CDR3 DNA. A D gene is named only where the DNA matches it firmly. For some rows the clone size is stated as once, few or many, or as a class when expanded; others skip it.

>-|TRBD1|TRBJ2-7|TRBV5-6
CASSFGTDYEQYF
TGTGCCAGCAGCTTCGGGACAGACTACGAGCAGTACTTC
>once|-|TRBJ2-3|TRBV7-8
CASAQASYTDTQYF
TGTGCCAGCGCTCAAGCCTCCTACACAGATACGCAGTATTTT
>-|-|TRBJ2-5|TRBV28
CASSLPVGAQYF
TGTGCCAGCAGCCTGCCTGTTGGAGCCCAGTACTTC
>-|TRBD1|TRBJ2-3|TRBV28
CASSSSWDRGWDTQYF
TGTGCCAGCAGTTCCTCATGGGACAGGGGATGGGATACGCAGTATTTT
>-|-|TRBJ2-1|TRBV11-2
CASSATDGGAEQFF
TGTGCCAGCAGCGCGACGGACGGCGGGGCTGAGCAGTTCTTC
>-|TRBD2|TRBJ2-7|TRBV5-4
CASSGREVKVNEQYF
TGTGCCAGCAGCGGCCGGGAGGTAAAAGTAAACGAGCAGTACTTC
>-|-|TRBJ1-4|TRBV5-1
CASRFTGSDEKLFF
TGCGCCAGCAGATTTACAGGGTCAGATGAAAAACTGTTTTTT
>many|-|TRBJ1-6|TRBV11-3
CASRGGDRWPPLHF
TGTGCCAGCAGGGGGGGGGATCGATGGCCACCCCTCCACTTT
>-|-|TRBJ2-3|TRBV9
CASSVAGVKGTDTQYF
TGTGCCAGCAGCGTAGCGGGAGTTAAGGGCACAGATACGCAGTATTTT
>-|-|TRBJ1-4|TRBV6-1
CASTDSLNEKLFF
TGTGCCAGCACGGACAGCTTAAATGAAAAACTGTTTTTT
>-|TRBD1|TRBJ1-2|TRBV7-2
CASSVSTGVYGYTF
TGTGCCAGCAGCGTGTCGACAGGGGTCTATGGCTACACCTTC
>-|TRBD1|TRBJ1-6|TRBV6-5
CASTRDRGRSPLHF
TGTGCCAGCACCAGGGACAGGGGGCGGTCACCCCTCCACTTT
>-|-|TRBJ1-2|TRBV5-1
CASSFGGDYGYTF
TGCGCCAGCAGCTTCGGCGGGGACTATGGCTACACCTTC
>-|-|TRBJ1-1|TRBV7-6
CASSLSSGGNTEAFF
TGTGCCAGCAGCTTATCCAGCGGGGGGAACACTGAAGCTTTCTTT
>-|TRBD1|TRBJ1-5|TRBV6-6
CASRSQGGDQPQHF
TGTGCCAGCAGATCACAGGGGGGAGATCAGCCCCAGCATTTT
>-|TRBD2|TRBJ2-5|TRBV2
CASSPGGLVGETQYF
TGTGCCAGCAGCCCAGGAGGACTAGTAGGAGAGACCCAGTACTTC
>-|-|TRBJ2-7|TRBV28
CASSFSAYEQYF
TGTGCCAGCAGTTTCTCGGCCTACGAGCAGTACTTC
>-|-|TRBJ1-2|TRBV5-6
CASGRGSYGYTF
TGTGCCAGCGGACGGGGGTCCTATGGCTACACCTTC
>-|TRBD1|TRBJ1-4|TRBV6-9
CASDPAEIGWTGHEKLFF
TGTGCCAGCGACCCAGCGGAGATAGGGTGGACAGGCCATGAAAAACTGTTTTTT
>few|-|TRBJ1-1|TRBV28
CASSFRGKNTEAFF
TGTGCCAGCAGTTTCCGCGGTAAGAACACTGAAGCTTTCTTT
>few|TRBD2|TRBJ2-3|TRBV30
CAWSVAGADTQYF
TGTGCCTGGAGTGTAGCGGGAGCAGATACGCAGTATTTT
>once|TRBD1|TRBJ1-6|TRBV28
CASIDGQGGLRRALHF
TGTGCCAGCATCGATGGACAGGGCGGACTTCGTAGGGCCCTCCACTTT
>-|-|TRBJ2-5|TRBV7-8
CASSLGVREEETQYF
TGTGCCAGCAGCTTAGGCGTCAGGGAAGAGGAGACCCAGTACTTC
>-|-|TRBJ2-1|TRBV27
CASSLSRGGNEQFF
TGTGCCAGCAGTTTGTCTAGAGGCGGCAATGAGCAGTTCTTC
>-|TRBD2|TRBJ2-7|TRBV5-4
CASSLREGRVEQYF
TGTGCCAGCAGCTTGCGGGAGGGCCGCGTCGAGCAGTACTTC
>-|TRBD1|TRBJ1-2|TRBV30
CAWESGGSYGYTF
TGTGCCTGGGAATCAGGGGGCAGCTATGGCTACACCTTC